Listed below are T cell receptor beta chains from one sample, sequenced in a study of blood T cell repertoires in COVID-19. Sequencing used immunoSEQ multiplex PCR; TCRdb keeps in-frame clones, though not all of them. The repertoire holds about 110,000 clones, with less than 80% as singletons. Sequencing was performed on peripheral blood. The receptors shown here come from a man in his 70s with active or convalescent COVID-19. CDR3s include the opening cysteine and the closing phenylalanine or tryptophan. D genes are given only for firm matches. Clone size is not always given. Where it is, it says once, few, many or a class for expanded clones.

clone_size	j_call	v_call	d_call	cdr3_nt	cdr3_aa
-	TRBJ2-1	TRBV3-1/TRBV3-2	TRBD1	TGTGCCAGCAGCCAAACGGGGACAGTACCCTACAATGAGCAGTTCTTC	CASSQTGTVPYNEQFF
-	TRBJ2-6	TRBV2	-	TGTGCCAGCAGGAAGGGGTCAACTGGGGCCAACGTCCTGACTTTC	CASRKGSTGANVLTF
-	TRBJ1-1	TRBV6-5	TRBD1	TGTGCCAGCAAAAGGGTGGGACAGGGAACTGAAGCTTTCTTT	CASKRVGQGTEAFF
-	TRBJ2-6	TRBV5-1	-	TGCGCCAGCAGCTCGGGACCGACTAGCTCTGGGGCCAACGTCCTGACTTTC	CASSSGPTSSGANVLTF
-	TRBJ1-6	TRBV7-9	-	TGTGCCAGCAGCTTACCCCCCGGGGGGTTCTCCTATAATTCACCCCTCCACTTT	CASSLPPGGFSYNSPLHF
-	TRBJ1-4	TRBV19	TRBD1	TGTGCCAGTAGTATAGGGGGACAGGGTCCTGAAAAACTGTTTTTT	CASSIGGQGPEKLFF
-	TRBJ2-5	TRBV30	-	TGTGCCTGGAGTGTAAAGGGGCTTGAGACCCAGTACTTC	CAWSVKGLETQYF
-	TRBJ1-1	TRBV29-1	-	TGCAGCGTAGGAGGACTTATGAACACTGAAGCTTTCTTT	CSVGGLMNTEAFF
-	TRBJ1-2	TRBV2	TRBD1	TGTGCCAGCGGGGACAGACCCAACTATGGCTACACCTTC	CASGDRPNYGYTF
-	TRBJ1-1	TRBV10-3	-	TGTGCCATCAGCTTGGGACTTAACACTGAAGCTTTCTTT	CAISLGLNTEAFF
-	TRBJ2-5	TRBV7-9	-	TGTGCCAGCAGCTTAGCCCACGGGGAGACCCAGTACTTC	CASSLAHGETQYF
-	TRBJ1-1	TRBV11-2	-	TGTGCCAGCAGCTCAGATATTAACACTGAAGCTTTCTTT	CASSSDINTEAFF
-	TRBJ1-2	TRBV4-1	-	TGCGCCAGCAGCCAAGGGTTGAGGAATCCTGGGTATGGCTACACCTTC	CASSQGLRNPGYGYTF
-	TRBJ1-2	TRBV5-4	TRBD1	TGTGCCAGCAGCCTGGACAGGATAAGAGGACGCAGTGGCTACACCTTC	CASSLDRIRGRSGYTF
few	TRBJ1-4	TRBV6-5	-	TGTGCCAGCAGTTCCGCGGGGGCGGGAGAAAAACTGTTTTTT	CASSSAGAGEKLFF